The 28 T cell receptor beta chains presented below share a single source sample, sequenced in a study of cytomegalovirus exposure and HLA in healthy donors. 13 Jbeta primers and 60 Vbeta primers were used for the PCR. Profiled with immunoSEQ multiplex PCR; TCRdb holds only in-frame clones, not every one. The sample lists about 160,000 clones; about 65% were seen once. The sequenced sample was PBMCs. Receptors were obtained from a man aged 40-55 years in good health and CMV-seropositive.

This clone was picked up a small number of times. J is TRBJ1-1 and V is TRBV29-1; D is possibly TRBD1 (5 bases). This CDR3 region has 16 residues. Germline CDR1 reads SQVTM; CDR2 reads ANQGSEA. The V end lost 2 bases, the J end lost 3 bases, and 19 bases lay between the germline ends. CDR3 loop: CSVEFAGQGGDTEAFF. The DNA of the CDR3 is TGCAGCGTTGAATTCGCAGGGCAGGGAGGGGACACTGAAGCTTTCTTT.

In its sample, this clone was seen a few times. This chain uses TRBV28 with TRBJ2-7; D is possibly TRBD2 (6 bases). This CDR3 contains 15 residues. The V end was cut by 4 bases, the J end by 4 bases, with 17 bases between. Germline V gives CDR1 MDHEN, CDR2 SYDVKM. CDR3 in DNA: TGTGCCAGCAGTTCGCACACGGGAGCTCCTTACGAGCAGTACTTC. Residues: CASSSHTGAPYEQYF.

With regard to this clone: Additional DNA sequences in this sample encode the identical CDR3. Here the CDR3 reads CASSLEVTGSTEAFF. DNA of the CDR3: TGCGCCAGCAGCTTAGAAGTGACGGGATCCACTGAAGCTTTCTTT. The V call is TRBV5-1, the J call TRBJ1-1; unclear D gene. There are 15 residues in the CDR3. Germline-derived CDR1 and CDR2 are SGHRS and YFSETQ. The ends were cut back, 2 bases at V and 4 bases at J, with 15 bases in the middle.

The CDR3 is CASSQGPSSPVYGYTF. The DNA for the CDR3 is TGCGCCAGCAGCCAAGGGCCGTCCTCACCCGTCTATGGCTACACCTTC. The genes are TRBV4-3 and TRBJ1-2; D is undetermined. Trimming stripped 1 base from V and 4 bases from J, with 16 bases between. The CDR3 totals 16 residues. Germline CDR1 and CDR2: LGHNA and YSLEER.

This clone was counted only a few times. This rearrangement joins TRBV6-1 to TRBJ2-2; D ambiguous. Germline V gene lookup returns CDR1 MNHNS and CDR2 SASEGT. The CDR3 has 13 residues. V gave up 1 base and J gave up 5 bases, with 5 bases separating them. CDR3 DNA: TGTGCCAGCAGTGAAGTGGCAACCGGGGAGCTGTTTTTT. This sequence encodes CASSEVATGELFF.

V usage is TRBV2 and J usage is TRBJ1-2; D call uncertain. Germline V lookup: CDR1 SNHLY, CDR2 FYNNEI. Trimming left V 4 bases short and J 3 bases short, with 9 bases between. The length of the CDR3 is 13 residues. The CDR3 bases are TGTGCCAGCAGTGTTGGGCAGCACTATGGCTACACCTTC. It is translated as CASSVGQHYGYTF. Using reference TRBV2 and TRBJ1-2 for the parts outside the CDR3, the full variable domain is EPEVTQTPSHQVTQMGQEVILRCVPISNHLYFYWYRQILGQKVEFLVSFYNNEISEKSEIFDDQFSVERPDGSNFTLKIRSTKLEDSAMYFCASSVGQHYGYTFGSGTRLTVV.

V gene TRBV21-1 combines with J gene TRBJ1-5; the table's TRBD1 call for D was not verified on the DNA. TRBV21-1 is a pseudogene segment. This CDR3 has 16 residues. This CDR3 is CASSNWTGHSNQPQHF. CDR3 DNA sequence: TGTGCCAGCAGCAACTGGACAGGTCATAGCAATCAGCCCCAGCATTTT.

This clone has more than one count but fewer than ten. The chain joins TRBV15 to TRBJ1-2; no clear D gene. V was trimmed by 3 bases and J by 7 bases, leaving 15 bases between them. From germline, CDR1 is LNHNV and CDR2 YYDKDF (reference sequence). The CDR3 is 14 residues long. The CDR3 here is CATSSEQIYGGYTF. In DNA form, the CDR3 reads TGTGCCACCAGCAGTGAACAGATCTACGGTGGCTACACCTTC.

The chain uses TRBV7-9 and TRBJ1-1, with 7 positions matching TRBD1. The CDR3 spans 14 residues. After removal of 5 bases from V and 4 bases from J, the junction contained 7 bases not matched to a gene. Germline CDR1 and CDR2: SEHNR and FQNEAQ (reference sequence). CDR3 in DNA: TGTGCCAGCAGCCCTACAGGGGCCCGCACTGAAGCTTTCTTT. Translating it yields CASSPTGARTEAFF.

The chain joins TRBV6-5 to TRBJ1-6; unclear D gene. Between the trimmed V and J ends, which lost 0 bases and 3 bases, there was a span of 9 bases. CDR3 length equals 16 residues. Germline V gene lookup returns CDR1 MNHEY and CDR2 SVGAGI. The chain's CDR3 is CASSYSGTVYNSPLHF. The CDR3 DNA reads TGTGCCAGCAGTTACTCAGGAACAGTCTATAATTCACCCCTCCACTTT.

Worth noting for this clone: Within the sample, other DNA sequences also encode this same CDR3. The chain links TRBV4-3 to TRBJ2-7, with TRBD1 matching 10 bases. Germline V gene data show CDR1 as LGHNA and CDR2 as YSLEER. The junction had 8 bases not matched to a gene; V was cut back by 0 bases and J by 0 bases. This CDR3 is 18 amino acids long. The CDR3 DNA sequence: TGCGCCAGCAGCCAAGAAAGGGACAGGGGTGCACACTCCTACGAGCAGTACTTC. It encodes CASSQERDRGAHSYEQYF.

The rearrangement uses TRBV6-6 and TRBJ2-1; TRBD1 might be the D (6 bases). CDR3 length: 15 residues. V was shortened by 6 bases and J by 0 bases, with 12 bases between the two germline ends. Per germline, CDR1 MNHNY and CDR2 SVGAGI (reference sequence). The CDR3 nucleotides read TGTGCCAGCAGAAACGGACAGAGCTCCTACAATGAGCAGTTCTTC. The encoded protein is CASRNGQSSYNEQFF.

Notes on this clone: A read error may be the cause here, since a much bigger clone is one base away. The chain links TRBV4-2 to TRBJ2-3; D remains unclear. V lost 0 bases and J lost 7, with 11 bases in between. The germline gives CDR1 LGHNA, CDR2 YNFKEQ. The CDR3 loop spans 14 amino acids. The CDR3 region is CASSQETGTYTQYF. CDR3 DNA sequence: TGTGCCAGCAGCCAAGAGACTGGCACCTATACGCAGTATTTT.

This chain joins TRBV4-3 and TRBJ1-2; D call uncertain. Trimming shortened V by 2 bases and J by 6 bases, and 13 bases separated the two germline ends. From germline, CDR1 is LGHNA and CDR2 YSLEER. This CDR3 region has 14 residues. CDR3 amino acids: CASSQKLTTHGYTF. DNA for the CDR3: TGCGCCAGCAGCCAAAAGTTAACAACCCATGGCTACACCTTC.

A single count supports this clone. J is TRBJ1-1 and V is TRBV13, with unresolved D. Germline V CDR1 and CDR2: PRHDT, FYEKMQ (reference sequence). This CDR3 comprises 15 residues. Trimming cost V 5 bases and J 0 bases, with 13 bases left between them. The CDR3 DNA follows: TGTGCCAGCAGCCCCCAGAACAGAGTGAACACTGAAGCTTTCTTT. It codes for CASSPQNRVNTEAFF. Full variable domain (rest looked up from reference TRBV13 and TRBJ1-1): AAGVIQSPRHLIKEKRETATLKCYPIPRHDTVYWYQQGPGQDPQFLISFYEKMQSDKGSIPDRFSAQQFSDYHSELNMSSLELGDSALYFCASSPQNRVNTEAFFGQGTRLTVV.

The chain links TRBV10-3 to TRBJ1-6, with 9 bases identical to TRBD1. This CDR3 comprises 16 residues. The V gene's germline CDR1 is ENHRY and CDR2 SYGVKD. The ends lost 0 bases at V and 7 bases at J; junction bases unmatched: 4. The CDR3: CAISESPGQGNSPLHF. CDR3 DNA: TGTGCCATCAGTGAGTCCCCGGGACAGGGAAATTCACCCCTCCACTTT.

This chain's CDR3 is CASNDAGTHYNEQFF. In DNA, the CDR3 is TGTGCCAGCAACGACGCCGGGACACATTACAATGAGCAGTTCTTC. The gene calls are TRBV6-5 and TRBJ2-1; the D gene is possibly TRBD1 (6 bases). V gave up 7 bases and J gave up 4 bases, with 17 bases separating them. Germline V gene sequence: CDR1 MNHEY, CDR2 SVGAGI. The CDR3 sequence is 15 residues long.

This chain connects TRBV14 to TRBJ2-7; D may be TRBD1 (5 bases). This CDR3 has 14 amino acids. Trimming cost V 0 bases and J 3 bases, with 9 bases left between them. CDR1 is SGHDN and CDR2 is FVKESK in the germline V gene. CDR3 in amino acids: CASSQDTTDYEQYF. The CDR3 DNA reads as TGTGCCAGCAGCCAAGATACGACAGACTACGAGCAGTACTTC. The complete variable domain, with remaining parts taken from reference TRBV14 and TRBJ2-7, reads EAGVTQFPSHSVIEKGQTVTLRCDPISGHDNLYWYRRVMGKEIKFLLHFVKESKQDESGMPNNRFLAERTGGTYSTLKVQPAELEDSGVYFCASSQDTTDYEQYFGPGTRLTVT.

The rearrangement uses TRBV7-9 and TRBJ2-3, with 11 bases lining up with TRBD2. V dropped 7 bases and J dropped 0; count of bases not matched to a gene: 3. This CDR3 contains 15 residues. Germline assignment: CDR1 SEHNR and CDR2 FQNEAQ (reference sequence). This chain's CDR3 is CASKIAGGSTDTQYF. The CDR3 DNA reads as TGTGCCAGCAAGATAGCGGGGGGGAGCACAGATACGCAGTATTTT.

This clone was picked up a small number of times. The chain carries TRBV5-1 and TRBJ1-1, with a tentative D call TRBD1 (6 bases). The V end was cut by 4 bases, the J end by 1 base, with 11 bases between. Per the germline V gene, CDR1 is SGHRS and CDR2 is YFSETQ. The CDR3 totals 14 residues. DNA for the CDR3: TGCGCCAGCAGCCCACAGGGACCGAACACTGAAGCTTTCTTT. Translation gives CASSPQGPNTEAFF. The variable domain in full, with the rest retrieved from reference TRBV5-1 and TRBJ1-1, is KAGVTQTPRYLIKTRGQQVTLSCSPISGHRSVSWYQQTPGQGLQFLFEYFSETQRNKGNFPGRFSGRQFSNSRSEMNVSTLELGDSALYLCASSPQGPNTEAFFGQGTRLTVV.

This chain connects TRBV30 to TRBJ1-1; TRBD1 agrees at 8 bases. With V trimmed by 5 bases and J by 7 bases, 6 bases remained unmatched. The length of the CDR3 is 12 residues. Germline CDR1 and CDR2: GTSNPN and SVGIG (reference sequence). The CDR3 sequence: CAWLPQGVEAFF. CDR3 DNA: TGTGCCTGGCTTCCACAGGGGGTTGAAGCTTTCTTT.

The chain carries TRBV2 and TRBJ2-2; TRBD1 agrees at 8 bases. Germline V gene sequence: CDR1 SNHLY, CDR2 FYNNEI. The CDR3 covers 19 residues. Germline trimming cut 4 bases from V and 2 bases from J; bases unmatched to any gene: 15. CDR3 residues: CASSAHGGTGVLNTGELFF. Here the CDR3 DNA reads TGTGCCAGCAGTGCCCATGGGGGGACAGGAGTTCTTAACACCGGGGAGCTGTTTTTT.

This chain connects TRBV5-3 to TRBJ2-1; TRBD1 matches 7 bases. TRBV5-3 is marked as an open reading frame, function uncertain. The CDR3 consists of 12 residues. J gave up 14 bases and V 5 bases, and 10 bases lay outside the gene matches. CDR3 in DNA: TGTGCCAGAAGTTTTGGACAGGTGATAAAGTTCTTC. Translating it yields CARSFGQVIKFF.

The gene calls are TRBV6-1 and TRBJ2-3; no firm D call. The CDR3 is made up of 16 amino acids. Looked up from germline, CDR1 is MNHNS and CDR2 is SASEGT. Trimming cost V 2 bases and J 0 bases, with 12 bases left between them. In DNA form, the CDR3 reads TGTGCCAGCAGTGAATTTGGCGGAACTAGCACAGATACGCAGTATTTT. Amino acids: CASSEFGGTSTDTQYF.

This clone was counted a few times. This chain links TRBV19 with TRBJ2-7, with a weak D call TRBD2 (5 bases). This CDR3 is 13 amino acids long. CDR1 is LNHDA and CDR2 is SQIVND in the germline V gene (reference sequence). V was shortened by 6 bases and J by 0 bases, with 9 bases between the two germline ends. This CDR3 is CASSPGSSYEQYF. CDR3 DNA: TGTGCCAGTAGCCCGGGAAGCTCCTACGAGCAGTACTTC.

This sequence joins TRBV5-1 and TRBJ1-5, with a weak D call TRBD1 (6 bases). Germline-derived CDR1 and CDR2 are SGHRS and YFSETQ. This CDR3 is 15 amino acids long. The V and J ends lost 2 bases and 9 bases respectively, with 18 bases between them. CDR3 sequence: CASSLSGGALMPQHF. As DNA, the CDR3 is TGCGCCAGCAGCTTATCCGGGGGGGCTTTGATGCCCCAGCATTTT.

This rearrangement joins TRBV7-9 to TRBJ2-7; 8 bases are shared with TRBD1. J gave up 5 bases and V 1 base, and 4 bases lay outside the gene matches. CDR1 and CDR2 from the germline V gene are SEHNR and FQNEAQ (reference sequence). This CDR3 comprises 14 residues. Here the CDR3 reads CASSLGTGIHEQYF. The CDR3 DNA reads TGTGCCAGCAGCTTAGGGACAGGGATCCACGAGCAGTACTTC.

The V gene is TRBV2, the J gene TRBJ1-5; D call uncertain. The germline V gene has CDR1 SNHLY and CDR2 FYNNEI. There are 16 residues in the CDR3. The V and J ends lost 1 base and 1 base respectively, with 11 bases between them. CDR3 amino acids: CASSEVGGISNQPQHF. For the CDR3, the DNA is TGTGCCAGCAGTGAAGTAGGAGGGATAAGCAATCAGCCCCAGCATTTT.